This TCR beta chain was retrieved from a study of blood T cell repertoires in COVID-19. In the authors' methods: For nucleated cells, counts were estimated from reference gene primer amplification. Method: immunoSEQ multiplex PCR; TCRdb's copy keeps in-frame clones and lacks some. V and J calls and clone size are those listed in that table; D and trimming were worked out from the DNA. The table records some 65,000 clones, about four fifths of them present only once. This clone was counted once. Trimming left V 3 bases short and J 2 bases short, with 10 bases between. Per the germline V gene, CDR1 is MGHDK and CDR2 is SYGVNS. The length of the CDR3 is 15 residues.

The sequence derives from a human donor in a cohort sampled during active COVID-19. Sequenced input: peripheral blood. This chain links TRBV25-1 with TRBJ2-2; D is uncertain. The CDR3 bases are TGTGCCAGCAGTGAGCTAGGAGCTAACACCGGGGAGCTGTTTTTT. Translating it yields CASSELGANTGELFF.